Following are 20 T cell receptor beta chains from one sample sequenced in a study of blood T cell repertoires in COVID-19. Produced via immunoSEQ multiplex PCR; TCRdb's table is partial and in-frame only. The sample lists approximately 440,000 clones; 88% were seen once. The sequenced material came from peripheral blood. Source of these receptors: a woman between 45 and 60 years old with COVID-19, enrolled during active disease.

This chain joins TRBV5-1 and TRBJ2-3, with TRBD2 matching 8 bases. This CDR3 has 16 residues. J was trimmed by 0 bases and V by 4 bases; bases with no gene match: 7. The germline gives CDR1 SGHRS, CDR2 YFSETQ. The CDR3 region is CASSVNGGASTDTQYF. DNA of the CDR3: TGCGCCAGCAGCGTCAACGGGGGGGCTAGCACAGATACGCAGTATTTT.

CDR3 protein: CATSDRGYTEAFF. The CDR3 DNA follows: TGTGCCACCAGTGATAGGGGGTACACTGAAGCTTTCTTT. The V and J genes are TRBV24-1 and TRBJ1-1, with D perhaps TRBD1 (6 bases). The CDR3 contains 13 residues. The V end was cut by 3 bases, the J end by 3 bases, with 7 bases between. Germline CDR1 is KGHDR and CDR2 is SFDVKD.

The V call is TRBV18, the J call TRBJ1-6; 7 bases map to TRBD1. The CDR3 has 18 residues. CDR1 and CDR2 (germline): KGHSH, LQKENI. Germline trimming cut 1 base from V and 3 bases from J; bases unmatched to any gene: 9. CDR3 region: CASSPQHQGGLYNSPLHF. The CDR3 coding sequence is TGTGCCAGCTCACCACAACACCAGGGGGGACTCTATAATTCACCCCTCCACTTT.

The chain employs TRBV2 and TRBJ1-5; D is unresolved. With 2 bases removed from V and 7 bases from J, the gap between germline ends came to 9 bases. CDR3 length equals 13 residues. CDR1 and CDR2 from the germline V gene are SNHLY and FYNNEI. CDR3 region: CASSERGEQPQHF. CDR3 bases: TGTGCCAGCAGTGAACGGGGTGAACAGCCCCAGCATTTT. Full variable domain (rest looked up from reference TRBV2 and TRBJ1-5): EPEVTQTPSHQVTQMGQEVILRCVPISNHLYFYWYRQILGQKVEFLVSFYNNEISEKSEIFDDQFSVERPDGSNFTLKIRSTKLEDSAMYFCASSERGEQPQHFGDGTRLSIL.

V gene TRBV5-4 combines with J gene TRBJ1-6, with a tentative D call TRBD1 (5 bases). The CDR3 runs to 16 residues. Germline values: CDR1 SGHNT, CDR2 YYREEE (reference sequence). V lost 4 bases to trimming and J lost 1 base, with 12 bases between them. This CDR3 reads CASSQFGGSYNSPLHF. DNA for the CDR3: TGTGCCAGCAGCCAGTTCGGGGGGTCCTATAATTCACCCCTCCACTTT.

The rearrangement links TRBV19 to TRBJ1-2; 8 nucleotides line up with TRBD1. This CDR3 has 13 amino acids. V trimming: 6 bases; J trimming: 8 bases; junction bases outside the gene matches: 8. The germline CDR1 and CDR2 sequences are LNHDA and SQIVND (reference sequence). The CDR3 coding sequence is TGTGCCAGTAGGACAGGGGAAAGTTGGGGCTACACCTTC. Its translation: CASRTGESWGYTF.

The V and J genes are TRBV27 and TRBJ1-3, with unresolved D. Trimming cost V 4 bases and J 0 bases, with 10 bases left between them. The CDR3 is 15 residues long. Germline V gene lookup returns CDR1 MNHEY and CDR2 SMNVEV (reference sequence). CDR3 sequence: CASSYDGSSGNTIYF. The DNA for the CDR3 is TGTGCCAGCAGTTACGACGGGTCCTCTGGAAACACCATATATTTT.

The rearrangement joins TRBV7-6 to TRBJ1-5; tentative D call: TRBD1 (6 bases). Between the trimmed V and J ends, which lost 5 bases and 5 bases, there was a span of 19 bases. The CDR3 consists of 16 residues. Germline V gene data show CDR1 as SGHVS and CDR2 as FNYEAQ. CDR3 protein: CASSRAYYRVYQPQHF. CDR3 DNA sequence: TGTGCCAGCAGCCGCGCATACTACAGGGTCTATCAGCCCCAGCATTTT.

This clone was seen a handful of times. This chain uses TRBV7-5 with TRBJ2-1; the table's D call TRBD2 went unverified against the DNA. TRBV7-5 is marked as a pseudogene. There are 12 residues in the CDR3. CDR3 loop: CASSLTGNEQFF. CDR3 DNA: TGTGCCAGCAGCTTAACGGGGAATGAGCAGTTCTTC.

The chain joins TRBV27 to TRBJ1-5, with 11 nucleotides matching TRBD1. The CDR3 has 18 residues. V shed 0 bases, J shed 0 bases, and the junction held 4 bases outside the gene matches. Germline V CDR1 and CDR2: MNHEY, SMNVEV (reference sequence). CDR3 amino acids: CASSLSGQGVYSNQPQHF. The CDR3 nucleotides read TGTGCCAGCAGTTTATCGGGACAGGGGGTTTATAGCAATCAGCCCCAGCATTTT.

Note on this clone: Other nucleotide sequences in the sample specify the same CDR3. The rearrangement joins TRBV6-5 to TRBJ1-2; D uncertain. Trimming took 4 bases from V and 8 from J, leaving 11 bases between them. Germline CDR1 MNHEY, CDR2 SVGAGI. CDR3 length: 12 amino acids. The CDR3 region is CASSSSGQGYTF. The CDR3 coding sequence is TGTGCCAGCAGTTCCAGCGGGCAGGGCTACACCTTC.

The chain links TRBV30 to TRBJ1-2, with D maybe TRBD1 (5 bases). The CDR3 sequence is 14 residues long. Germline assignment: CDR1 GTSNPN and CDR2 SVGIG (reference sequence). V lost 5 bases to trimming and J lost 4 bases, with 17 bases between them. Here the CDR3 reads CAWREVGRGYGYTF. As DNA, the CDR3 is TGTGCCTGGCGAGAAGTGGGAAGGGGCTATGGCTACACCTTC.

The chain uses TRBV19 and TRBJ2-2, with 14 bases identical to TRBD2. Germline V gene lookup returns CDR1 LNHDA and CDR2 SQIVND (reference sequence). The CDR3 consists of 17 residues. V lost 5 bases to trimming and J lost 1 base; unmatched junction nucleotides: 3. The CDR3 spells CASSVGLAGENTGELFF. Here the CDR3 DNA reads TGTGCCAGTAGTGTGGGACTAGCGGGGGAGAACACCGGGGAGCTGTTTTTT.

The chain is built from TRBV5-1 and TRBJ2-7; the match to TRBD1 covers 8 bases. In germline, CDR1 is SGHRS, CDR2 YFSETQ. The CDR3 runs 15 residues. With V trimmed by 4 bases and J by 1 base, 7 bases remained unmatched. Written as DNA, the CDR3 is TGCGCCAGCAGCCTGAGACAGGGGAATTCCTACGAGCAGTACTTC. The encoded protein is CASSLRQGNSYEQYF.

The chain employs TRBV30 and TRBJ2-7, with 9 nucleotides matching TRBD2. Germline assignment: CDR1 GTSNPN and CDR2 SVGIG (reference sequence). The CDR3 loop spans 17 amino acids. V lost 3 bases to trimming and J lost 4 bases; unmatched junction nucleotides: 16. The DNA of the CDR3 is TGTGCCTGGAGAGGCCGAGGCGGGGGGGCAAGTTTTTACGAGCAGTACTTC. It encodes CAWRGRGGGASFYEQYF.

V and J are TRBV6-1 and TRBJ2-3; D gene ambiguous. Germline CDR1 reads MNHNS; CDR2 reads SASEGT. Trimming shortened V by 2 bases and J by 2 bases, and 11 bases separated the two germline ends. The CDR3 extends over 15 amino acids. CDR3 protein: CASSELRHLTDTQYF. As DNA, the CDR3 is TGTGCCAGCAGTGAATTGAGACACCTCACAGATACGCAGTATTTT.

The genes are TRBV23-1 and TRBJ2-2; D might be TRBD1 (5 bases). TRBV23-1 is assigned to the ORF class and has an uncertain function. The V gene lost 0 bases and the J gene lost 4 bases, with 12 bases spanning the gap. This CDR3 has 16 residues. This CDR3 reads CASSQSPGNPTGELFF. For the CDR3, the DNA is TGCGCCAGCAGTCAATCCCCAGGGAATCCCACCGGGGAGCTGTTTTTT.

The CDR3 DNA reads as TGTGCCAGCAGTCTAACAGGGGGCAACTATGGCTACACCTTC. Amino acid sequence: CASSLTGGNYGYTF. The gene calls are TRBV28 and TRBJ1-2, with TRBD1 matching over 9 bases. The germline V gene has CDR1 MDHEN and CDR2 SYDVKM. With V trimmed by 5 bases and J by 2 bases, 3 bases remained unmatched. The CDR3 extends over 14 amino acids.

This chain links TRBV30 with TRBJ2-1; a weak D match, TRBD2 (5 bases). Germline lookup yields CDR1 GTSNPN and CDR2 SVGIG (reference sequence). The CDR3 extends over 13 amino acids. V was shortened by 1 base and J by 4 bases, with 8 bases between the two germline ends. The CDR3 loop is CAWSGTQYNEQFF. The CDR3 DNA reads TGTGCCTGGAGTGGGACTCAATACAATGAGCAGTTCTTC. The variable domain in full, completed from reference TRBV30 and TRBJ2-1, reads SQTIHQWPATLVQPVGSPLSLECTVEGTSNPNLYWYRQAAGRGLQLLFYSVGIGQISSEVPQNLSASRPQDRQFILSSKKLLLSDSGFYLCAWSGTQYNEQFFGPGTRLTVL.

The chain has TRBV2 and TRBJ1-4; D call uncertain. CDR1 is SNHLY and CDR2 is FYNNEI in the germline V gene. Trimming shortened V by 3 bases and J by 10 bases, and 6 bases separated the two germline ends. The CDR3 has 11 residues. The CDR3: CASSESGKLFF. In DNA, the CDR3 is TGTGCCAGCAGTGAGTCCGGAAAACTGTTTTTT.